Listed here is a single T cell receptor (beta chain). This clone's antigen is unknown. A junction boundary mismatches the germline segment, possibly from a read error. CDR1 and CDR2 (MNHNS, SASEGT) derive from the germline V gene. The CDR3 spans 17 residues, from the cysteine through the phenylalanine. Only the CDR3 part of the read is kept: 51 bases, read in frame from the first base. A constant-region primer and ProtoScript II reverse transcriptase were used to reverse-transcribe TCRbeta-specific cDNA from roughly 480 ng total RNA. Construction of the TCRbeta libraries relied on three nested rounds of multiplex PCR, following a slightly modified ARM-PCR procedure. The first two PCR rounds used multiplex TRBV1-TRBV30 forward primers with a Cbeta reverse primer, each for about 10 cycles. Sample barcodes and Illumina adapters were attached in a final 25-cycle PCR using Deep VentR polymerase. Before sequencing, amplicons of 200-500 bp were purified from gel using a QIAquick gel extraction kit. The TCRbeta amplicons were sequenced with 250-bp paired-end reads on an Illumina HiSeq 2500. From the authors' description of their analysis: To recover full CDR3 sequences, reads were quality-trimmed using Trimmomatic v0.33 and paired reads were then merged using FLASH v1.2.11. V, D and J germline segments were assigned to the rearranged TCRbeta sequences using MiGEC v1.2.1b. Clonotype statistics, along with Shannon-Wiener diversity indices, were calculated using VDJtools v1.0.0. To cut down on sampling bias, every analysis after diversity analysis relied on just the 250 most abundant clonotypes from each sample. In TCRdb, the public reads were trimmed at Q25 with fastp and aligned with MiXCR, with productive beta chains retained. Each entry merges the rows of one CDR3 protein and shows their most common DNA and genes. Here the V and J calls rest on TCRdb's processing, not on the authors' analysis. The sample records 95,000 to 150,000 distinct CDR3 sequences, nearly 70% of which are singletons. Of the sample, 8% to 9% is held by the ten largest clones.

The data were obtained in a study of tumor-infiltrating lymphocytes in primary liver carcinoma (dated by TCRdb to 2017 to 2019). Background on the whole study: Of the five patients, three men and two women aged 30 to 69 years, four had hepatocellular carcinoma and one had combined HCC and intrahepatic cholangiocarcinoma. Repertoires from technical replicates were highly reproducible, with mean shared-clone rates around 0.87 and correlation coefficients above 0.95. TCRbeta repertoire sequencing covered 35 specimens from 5 patients: approximately 25 tumor regions, 5 adjacent noncancerous liver tissues and 5 peripheral blood samples. The tumors of the five patients were staged as T1-T3 N0M0, with maximum diameters ranging from roughly 4.2 to 10 cm. Each sample produced roughly 3.65 to 7.5 million productive TCRbeta reads, and read depth showed no significant difference between tissue types. TCRbeta repertoire sequencing, expression microarrays and whole-exome sequencing were combined in the study across five regions of each liver tumor, with adjacent normal tissue and blood also included.

The study at large found these results: Repertoire overlap was found to be higher between tumor regions (mean about 36%) than between tumor-adjacent (about 17%) or tumor-blood (around 15%) pairs, consistent with antigen-driven expansion. Since the samples were bulk and unsorted, there was no way to compare CD4+ and CD8+ T cell repertoires. Compared with blood, tumors had a significantly larger share of the repertoire taken up by the top 250 clones (p = 0.039). Because only the TCR beta chain was sequenced and unpaired alpha chains were not captured, true repertoire diversity is likely underestimated. Only a few patients were included in the study, and the authors note that the findings should be validated in a larger study.

Total RNA and DNA were co-extracted without cell sorting from roughly 20-30 mg of bulk tissue using the AllPrep DNA/RNA mini kit. Roughly five patients with histopathologically diagnosed primary liver carcinoma underwent surgical resection in China between 2015 and 2016. At the time of sampling, the patients were treatment-naive and had chronic HBV infection. Pieces of fresh tumor and adjacent tissue were cut in half, with one half kept in RNAlater at -80 degrees C and the other half sent for histology. The TCR sequence derives from a woman between 55 and 75 years old with primary liver carcinoma and hepatitis B virus infection. The receptor chain draws on TRBV6-1 and TRBJ2-2; 11 of the junction bases match TRBD2. The sequencing input was tumor-adjacent normal liver tissue. The CDR3 in this case is CASRSTSGSVDTGELFF. The sequenced DNA: TGTGCCAGCAGGAGTACTAGCGGGAGTGTGGACACCGGGGAGCTGTTTTTC.